The 13 T cell receptor beta chains given below trace back to one sample, sequenced in a study of metastatic and nonmetastatic thyroid tumors (dated by TCRdb to between 2020 and 2021). Library construction relied on PCR. TCRdb records Illumina HiSeq 4000 as the sequencer. TCRdb handled the public reads itself, with Q25 trimming in fastp and clone calling in MiXCR, and kept productive beta chains. The table for this sample lists about 69,000 clones; 11% to 15% of them were counted only once. The ten largest clones capture about 7% of the sample. No patient had received any treatment before thyroid surgery. Specimen: blood. These receptor sequences come from a male donor with papillary thyroid cancer or a benign thyroid nodule (not recorded which). Some clones in this sample may be carry-over from other donors' samples.

This clone has ten or more counts. The V and J genes are TRBV12-3 or TRBV12-4 and TRBJ2-4; D call uncertain. Trimming pared 3 bases from V and 0 bases from J, leaving 18 bases between. The CDR3 covers 18 residues. The CDR3 is CASSLRPSVVLAKNIQYF. DNA of the CDR3: TGTGCCAGCAGTTTGAGGCCCTCGGTGGTACTAGCCAAAAACATTCAGTACTTC.

This clone showed up many times. A much larger clone differs from this one at a single base, so this may be a read error. This chain uses TRBV6-1 with TRBJ2-5; maybe TRBD2 (7 bases). The CDR3 contains 16 residues. V lost 6 bases, J lost 2 bases, and 19 bases lay in between. Germline V gives CDR1 MNHNS, CDR2 SASEGT. CDR3 residues: CASRGGPDAAQETQYF. In DNA form, the CDR3 reads TGTGCCAGCAGGGGGGGGCCGGACGCCGCTCAAGAGACCCAGTACTTC.

This clone was seen repeatedly, ten times or more. The chain carries TRBV30 and TRBJ2-1; 8 bases match TRBD1. Germline V gene data show CDR1 as GTSNPN and CDR2 as SVGIG (reference sequence). Trimming at V came to 1 base and at J to 12 bases, leaving 8 bases not matched to a gene. CDR3 length equals 13 residues. The CDR3 DNA reads TGTGCCTGGAGTGCCTCACAGGGGGATGGGCAGTTCTTC. This codes for CAWSASQGDGQFF.

This clone was observed many times. The rearrangement joins TRBV7-2 to TRBJ2-7; D gene uncertain. The CDR3 covers 12 residues. V lost 1 base, J lost 6 bases, and 7 bases lay in between. CDR1 and CDR2 (germline): SGHTA, FQGNSA. The CDR3 here is CASSLDRREQYF. In DNA, the CDR3 is TGTGCCAGCAGCTTAGATAGACGCGAGCAGTACTTC.

In the case of this clone: At one boundary the junction diverges from the germline segment, which might be a read error. Written as DNA, the CDR3 is TGTGCCAGTAGTAGCAACAGGTCCTATCAGCCCCAGCACTTT. Protein product: CASSSNRSYQPQHF. The chain combines TRBV19 with TRBJ1-5; D perhaps matches TRBD1 (5 bases). The CDR3 consists of 14 residues. Germline CDR1 LNHDA, CDR2 SQIVND (reference sequence).

This clone was picked up many times. The chain couples TRBV7-2 to TRBJ2-2; TRBD1 matches 9 bases. V dropped 2 bases and J dropped 4; count of bases not matched to a gene: 5. CDR1 SGHTA and CDR2 FQGNSA come from the germline V gene. The CDR3 is made up of 16 amino acids. The CDR3: CASSLHRGRITGELFF. CDR3 in DNA: TGTGCCAGCAGCTTACACAGGGGGCGTATCACCGGGGAGCTGTTTTTT.

The sample holds many counts of this clone. This sequence joins TRBV4-1 and TRBJ2-7, with 9 bases that match TRBD1. J lost 5 bases, V lost 2 bases, and 7 bases had no gene match. Germline V lookup: CDR1 MGHRA, CDR2 YSYEKL. The CDR3 runs to 15 residues. CDR3 in amino acids: CASSQWGQGRNEQYF. CDR3 sequence (DNA): TGCGCCAGCAGCCAATGGGGACAGGGTCGGAACGAGCAGTACTTC.

This clone was detected many times. The chain links TRBV28 to TRBJ2-1, with TRBD2 matching 7 bases. In germline, CDR1 is MDHEN, CDR2 SYDVKM. The CDR3 length is 17 residues. Germline trimming cut 4 bases from V and 7 bases from J; bases unmatched to any gene: 16. CDR3 protein: CASSWHGGRDSWNEQFF. The CDR3 coding sequence is TGTGCCAGCAGTTGGCACGGCGGGAGAGACTCGTGGAATGAGCAGTTCTTC. Looking up the rest from reference TRBV28 and TRBJ2-1 gives the full variable domain: DVKVTQSSRYLVKRTGEKVFLECVQDMDHENMFWYRQDPGLGLRLIYFSYDVKMKEKGDIPEGYSVSREKKERFSLILESASTNQTSMYLCASSWHGGRDSWNEQFFGPGTRLTVL.

This clone was seen many times. The V call is TRBV5-6, the J call TRBJ2-1; D is uncertain. CDR1 and CDR2 (germline): SGHDT, YYEEEE. V was pared by 0 bases and J by 1 base, with 8 bases between. CDR3 length equals 15 residues. The CDR3 DNA reads as TGTGCCAGCAGCTTGGAGTTGGGGTCCTACAATGAGCAGTTCTTC. Translated, it gives CASSLELGSYNEQFF.

In this sample, this clone turned up many times. The V call is TRBV5-1, the J call TRBJ2-7, with D possibly matching TRBD1 (6 bases). With 4 bases removed from V and 6 bases from J, the gap between germline ends came to 17 bases. The germline V gene has CDR1 SGHRS and CDR2 YFSETQ. CDR3 size: 14 residues. The CDR3 DNA is TGCGCCAGCAGCCTGGCGTTGGGGGCGGGCGAGCAGTACTTC. As protein: CASSLALGAGEQYF. Supplemented by reference TRBV5-1 and TRBJ2-7, the full variable domain reads KAGVTQTPRYLIKTRGQQVTLSCSPISGHRSVSWYQQTPGQGLQFLFEYFSETQRNKGNFPGRFSGRQFSNSRSEMNVSTLELGDSALYLCASSLALGAGEQYFGPGTRLTVT.

This clone has at least ten counts. The V call is TRBV6-1, the J call TRBJ1-5; D gene unclear. The V and J ends lost 6 bases and 0 bases respectively, with 6 bases between them. This CDR3 is built from 13 residues. CDR1 is MNHNS, CDR2 SASEGT, per germline. CDR3 in DNA: TGTGCCAGCAGAGGCTATAGCAATCAGCCCCAGCATTTT. As protein: CASRGYSNQPQHF.

This clone was seen more than once but under ten times. One end of the junction varies from germline; a read error may be responsible. In nucleotides, the CDR3 is TGTGCCAGCAGCCCCGGGACATCGGGTAACGAGCATTTCTTC. This sequence encodes CASSPGTSGNEHFF. The rearrangement links TRBV6-2 or TRBV6-3 to TRBJ2-1; D possibly corresponds to TRBD1 (6 bases). The germline gives CDR1 MNHEY, CDR2 SVGEGT. CDR3 length equals 14 residues.

Of note for this clone: Without the conserved terminal phenylalanine or tryptophan, this CDR3 likely stems from a read error. The genes are TRBV11-3 and TRBJ2-1; no clear D. Germline lookup yields CDR1 SGHNT and CDR2 YENEEA. The V and J ends lost 4 bases and 12 bases respectively, with 13 bases between them. CDR3 length: 12 residues. The CDR3, as DNA: TGTGCCAGCAGCTCCCGACTGGAAGGGCAGTTCCTC. It translates to CASSSRLEGQFL.